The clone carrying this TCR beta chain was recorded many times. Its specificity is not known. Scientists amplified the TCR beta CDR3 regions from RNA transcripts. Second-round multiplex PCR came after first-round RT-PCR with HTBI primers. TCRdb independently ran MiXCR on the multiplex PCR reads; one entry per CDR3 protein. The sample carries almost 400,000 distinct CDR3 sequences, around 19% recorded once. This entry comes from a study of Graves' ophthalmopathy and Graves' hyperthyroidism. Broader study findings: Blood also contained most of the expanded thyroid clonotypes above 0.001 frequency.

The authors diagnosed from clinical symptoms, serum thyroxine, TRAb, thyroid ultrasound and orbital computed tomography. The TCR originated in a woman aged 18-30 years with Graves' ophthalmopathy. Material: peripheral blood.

DNA for the CDR3: TGCAGTGCCCCAGGAGCAGACCGTTGGACTGAAGCTTTCTTT. This codes for CSAPGADRWTEAFF. The chain employs TRBV20-1 and TRBJ1-1, with D uncertain. Germline-derived CDR1 and CDR2 are DFQATT and SNEGSKA (reference sequence). The CDR3 has 14 amino acids. Trimming pared 6 bases from V and 5 bases from J, leaving 19 bases between.